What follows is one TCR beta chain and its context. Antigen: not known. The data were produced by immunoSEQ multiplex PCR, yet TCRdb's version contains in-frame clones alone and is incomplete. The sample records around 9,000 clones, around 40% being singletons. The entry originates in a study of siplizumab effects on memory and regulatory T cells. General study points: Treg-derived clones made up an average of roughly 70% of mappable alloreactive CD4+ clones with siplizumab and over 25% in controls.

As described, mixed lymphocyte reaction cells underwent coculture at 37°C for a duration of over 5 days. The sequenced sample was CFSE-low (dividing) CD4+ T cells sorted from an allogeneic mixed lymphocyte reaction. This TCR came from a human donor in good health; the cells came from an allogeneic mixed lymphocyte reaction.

This CDR3 reads CASSRLREALTMTGGEQFF. The CDR3 DNA reads TGCGCCAGCAGCCGCCTTAGGGAGGCCTTGACGATGACGGGGGGTGAGCAGTTCTTC. J is TRBJ2-1 and V is TRBV4-1; 7 bases match TRBD2. Germline CDR1 is MGHRA and CDR2 is YSYEKL. J gave up 9 bases and V 4 bases, and 24 bases lay outside the gene matches. CDR3 length equals 19 residues.